This T cell receptor beta chain is drawn from a study of T cells after yellow fever vaccination. Overall study findings and caveats: Although the secondary response was weaker, it peaked faster, at day 5 versus 15. Most primary-vaccination clones recurred post-booster (approximately 96% CD4, roughly 90% CD8).

A remark on this clonotype: Its antigen is unknown.

V shed 4 bases, J shed 5 bases, and the junction held 10 bases outside the gene matches. The CDR3 length is 17 residues. Germline V gene lookup returns CDR1 MGHRA and CDR2 YSYEKL. A universal primer site and UMIs were added as TCR cDNA was made by 5'RACE template switching. MiXCR, run by TCRdb on the 5' RACE reads, gives a single entry per CDR3 protein. The sample contains fewer than 100,000 distinct CDR3 sequences, 4.5% to 6% of which appear only once. The rearrangement joins TRBV4-1 to TRBJ2-5, with TRBD2 matching over 13 bases. This TCR was recovered from a man aged 18 to 35 who received the YFV17D yellow fever vaccine. Here the sequenced sample was CD8+ T cells sorted from PBMCs, taken 10 days after the yellow fever booster vaccination. The CDR3 nucleotides read TGCGCCAGCAGCCCCTGGACTAGCGGGGGTCAGGGGGAGACCCAGTACTTC. This codes for CASSPWTSGGQGETQYF.